These 27 T cell receptor beta chains originate from one sample sequenced in a study of blood T cell repertoires in COVID-19. The table came from immunoSEQ multiplex PCR; TCRdb's copy has only in-frame clones and leaves some out. The table lists 65,000 to 90,000 clones, around nine tenths of them singletons. Sequencing was performed on peripheral blood. The receptors stem from an elderly man with COVID-19, enrolled during active disease.

V usage is TRBV5-8 and J usage is TRBJ1-5, with 8 bases fitting TRBD1. Unmatched junction bases numbered 5, after V lost 4 bases and J lost 5 bases. CDR1 and CDR2 from the germline V gene are SGHTS and YDEGEE. The CDR3 is 14 amino acids. CDR3 sequence: CASSRTGRDQPQHF. For the CDR3, the DNA is TGTGCCAGCAGCCGGACAGGGCGGGATCAGCCCCAGCATTTT.

This chain joins TRBV2 and TRBJ1-2, with D perhaps TRBD1 (6 bases). Deletions cut 8 bases from V and 4 bases from J, with 17 bases between. Per germline, CDR1 SNHLY and CDR2 FYNNEI. The length of the CDR3 is 14 residues. CDR3 amino acids: CASSGQSPFYGYTF. In nucleotides, the CDR3 is TGTGCCAGCTCCGGACAGAGCCCATTCTATGGCTACACCTTC. The whole variable domain, remainder taken from reference TRBV2 and TRBJ1-2, is EPEVTQTPSHQVTQMGQEVILRCVPISNHLYFYWYRQILGQKVEFLVSFYNNEISEKSEIFDDQFSVERPDGSNFTLKIRSTKLEDSAMYFCASSGQSPFYGYTFGSGTRLTVV.

The rearrangement uses TRBV29-1 and TRBJ1-2, with D perhaps matching TRBD1 (5 bases). V gave up 5 bases and J gave up 4 bases, with 17 bases separating them. The CDR3 is made up of 14 amino acids. Germline V gene data show CDR1 as SQVTM and CDR2 as ANQGSEA. CDR3 DNA: TGCAGCGTTCCCACTGTTACGACAGCCTATGGCTACACCTTC. Translated, it gives CSVPTVTTAYGYTF. The variable domain in full, completed from reference TRBV29-1 and TRBJ1-2, reads SAVISQKPSRDICQRGTSLTIQCQVDSQVTMMFWYRQQPGQSLTLIATANQGSEATYESGFVIDKFPISRPNLTFSTLTVSNMSPEDSSIYLCSVPTVTTAYGYTFGSGTRLTVV.

This sequence joins TRBV6-5 and TRBJ2-2, with a tentative D call TRBD2 (5 bases). V gave up 7 bases and J gave up 2 bases, with 11 bases separating them. CDR1 and CDR2 (germline): MNHEY, SVGAGI. The CDR3 has 14 amino acids. CDR3 amino acids: CASKRTTNTGELFF. CDR3 sequence (DNA): TGTGCCAGCAAGCGGACGACCAACACCGGGGAGCTGTTTTTT.

The genes are TRBV18 and TRBJ1-6; D ambiguous. Trimming removed 3 bases from V and 8 bases from J, with 8 bases in between. The CDR3 covers 13 residues. CDR1 and CDR2 (germline): KGHSH, LQKENI. CDR3 sequence reads: CASSPTGYSPLHF. The DNA for the CDR3 is TGTGCCAGCTCACCGACGGGATATTCACCCCTCCACTTT. Together with reference TRBV18 and TRBJ1-6, the CDR3 gives the full variable domain: NAGVMQNPRHLVRRRGQEARLRCSPMKGHSHVYWYRQLPEEGLKFMVYLQKENIIDESGMPKERFSAEFPKEGPSILRIQQVVRGDSAAYFCASSPTGYSPLHFGNGTRLTVT.

This rearrangement joins TRBV2 to TRBJ1-5, with D unresolved. CDR1 and CDR2 from the germline V gene are SNHLY and FYNNEI. The CDR3 runs to 13 residues. Deletions cut 3 bases from V and 3 bases from J, with 6 bases between. CDR3 in DNA: TGTGCCAGCAGTGACGAGTCCAATCAGCCCCAGCATTTT. This codes for CASSDESNQPQHF.

This chain links TRBV12-3 or TRBV12-4 with TRBJ2-4; possibly TRBD2 for D (6 bases). V was clipped by 5 bases and J by 11 bases, with 13 bases between them. The CDR3 contains 12 residues. CDR3 DNA: TGTGCCAGCAGTCGGGGGAACGGGGTTCAGTACTTC. Translating gives CASSRGNGVQYF.

V usage is TRBV6-5 and J usage is TRBJ1-2; the match to TRBD1 covers 8 bases. V trimming: 8 bases; J trimming: 5 bases; junction bases outside the gene matches: 10. The CDR3 runs to 14 residues. Germline V lookup: CDR1 MNHEY, CDR2 SVGAGI. The CDR3 loop is CASRATGEGYGYTF. As DNA, the CDR3 is TGTGCCAGCCGCGCGACAGGGGAGGGATATGGCTACACCTTC.

The chain is built from TRBV18 and TRBJ2-3; tentatively, D is TRBD1 (5 bases). The CDR3 has 11 residues. Trimming took 4 bases from V and 6 from J, leaving 5 bases between them. Germline V lookup: CDR1 KGHSH, CDR2 LQKENI. The CDR3 loop reads CASSQGDTQYF. In DNA, the CDR3 is TGTGCCAGCTCACAGGGGGATACGCAGTATTTT.

The chain uses TRBV28 and TRBJ1-1; D ambiguous. Trimming shortened V by 5 bases and J by 3 bases, and 13 bases separated the two germline ends. This CDR3 has 14 residues. Germline loops: CDR1 MDHEN, CDR2 SYDVKM. The chain's CDR3 is CASSILMRDTEAFF. As DNA, the CDR3 is TGTGCCAGCAGTATCTTGATGCGGGACACTGAAGCTTTCTTT.

The CDR3 spells CASSTDSYSGNTIYF. The CDR3 region has the DNA TGCGCCAGCAGCACCGACAGCTACTCTGGAAACACCATATATTTT. This chain uses TRBV5-1 with TRBJ1-3, with D perhaps matching TRBD1 (5 bases). Germline CDR1 is SGHRS and CDR2 is YFSETQ. V gave up 4 bases and J gave up 0 bases, with 11 bases separating them. The CDR3 loop spans 15 amino acids.

This clone has just one count. The V gene is TRBV2, the J gene TRBJ2-3; 12 bases align to TRBD2. The ends lost 7 bases at V and 5 bases at J; junction bases unmatched: 7. The CDR3 is 15 residues long. Germline V gives CDR1 SNHLY, CDR2 FYNNEI. CDR3 sequence reads: CASTSSGGAGDTQYF. CDR3 DNA sequence: TGTGCCAGCACCTCTAGCGGGGGGGCCGGAGATACGCAGTATTTT.

In DNA, the CDR3 is TGTGCCATCAGCACCTCAGGGGCGGGTGGCTACACCTTC. Translating it yields CAISTSGAGGYTF. V is TRBV10-3 and J is TRBJ1-2, with D possibly TRBD1 on 6 matching bases. Trimming removed 6 bases at V and 7 bases at J, with 15 bases between. CDR1 and CDR2 from the germline V gene are ENHRY and SYGVKD. CDR3 length: 13 residues.

V usage is TRBV5-8 and J usage is TRBJ2-3, with D perhaps TRBD2 (5 bases). V lost 3 bases, J lost 6 bases, and 17 bases lay in between. The CDR3 has 15 amino acids. The V gene's germline CDR1 is SGHTS and CDR2 YDEGEE. The CDR3 spells CASSSRGLRGDTQYF. The CDR3 DNA reads TGTGCCAGCAGCTCCAGAGGCTTAAGAGGGGATACGCAGTATTTT.

This chain joins TRBV24-1 and TRBJ2-3; TRBD1 matches 12 bases. The germline V gene has CDR1 KGHDR and CDR2 SFDVKD. The CDR3 has 16 amino acids. V gave up 9 bases and J gave up 5 bases; unmatched junction bases: 11. The CDR3: CATQLGGQGALDTQYF. Written as DNA, the CDR3 is TGTGCCACCCAGTTGGGGGGACAGGGGGCCTTAGATACGCAGTATTTT.

This sequence joins TRBV24-1 and TRBJ2-1, with TRBD1 matching over 10 bases. From germline, CDR1 is KGHDR and CDR2 SFDVKD. This CDR3 has 16 amino acids. V shed 4 bases and J 3 bases; nucleotides not matched to a gene: 5. The CDR3 region is CATSETGQGHYNEQFF. The DNA for the CDR3 is TGTGCCACCAGTGAAACGGGACAGGGGCACTACAATGAGCAGTTCTTC.

The CDR3 DNA sequence: TGTGCCAGCAGTGTAAGCGGGGGGGCTAGCTACGAGCAGTACTTC. Translating it yields CASSVSGGASYEQYF. The chain links TRBV2 to TRBJ2-7, with TRBD2 matching over 10 bases. V dropped 4 bases and J dropped 3; count of bases not matched to a gene: 6. This CDR3 spans 15 amino acids. Germline V CDR1 and CDR2: SNHLY, FYNNEI.

The chain is built from TRBV15 and TRBJ2-1, with a weak D call TRBD1 (6 bases). The V end lost 2 bases, the J end lost 4 bases, and 18 bases lay between the germline ends. CDR1 is LNHNV and CDR2 is YYDKDF in the germline V gene (reference sequence). The CDR3 is 17 residues long. The CDR3 DNA follows: TGTGCCACCAGCAGATCTTTAGAGGGGGTGGGATACAATGAGCAGTTCTTC. Translated: CATSRSLEGVGYNEQFF.

This clone was observed a single time. The chain uses TRBV5-1 and TRBJ1-4; a possible D gene is TRBD1 (6 bases). This CDR3 has 16 residues. Trimming cost V 4 bases and J 6 bases, with 19 bases left between them. Germline V CDR1 and CDR2: SGHRS, YFSETQ. The CDR3 DNA follows: TGCGCCAGCAGCAGCCCCCAGGGGAGGGGGTATGAAAAACTGTTTTTT. Amino acids: CASSSPQGRGYEKLFF.

The gene calls are TRBV20-1 and TRBJ2-7; D ambiguous. The CDR3 length is 12 residues. Trimming cost V 3 bases and J 4 bases, with 10 bases left between them. Germline CDR1 and CDR2: DFQATT and SNEGSKA (reference sequence). The CDR3 DNA follows: TGCAGTGCTAGTCGAATCAGTTACGAGCAGTACTTC. Its translation is CSASRISYEQYF.

The chain is built from TRBV11-2 and TRBJ2-6; the D is unclear. CDR3 length: 15 residues. The germline V gene has CDR1 SGHAT and CDR2 FQNNGV. V was clipped by 10 bases and J by 0 bases, with 13 bases between them. CDR3 residues: CAIPSEPSGANVLTF. Here the CDR3 DNA reads TGTGCCATCCCCTCCGAGCCCTCTGGGGCCAACGTCCTGACTTTC.

The chain has TRBV7-8 and TRBJ2-2; 8 nucleotides align to TRBD1. J was trimmed by 4 bases and V by 0 bases; bases with no gene match: 4. Germline V CDR1 and CDR2: SGHVS, FQNEAQ. The CDR3 is 16 residues long. The CDR3 DNA sequence: TGTGCCAGCAGCTTAGCGTCGGGACAGGTCACCGGGGAGCTGTTTTTT. This translates into CASSLASGQVTGELFF.

This clone appeared a single time. The V gene is TRBV9, the J gene TRBJ1-6; D is undetermined. Trimming cost V 5 bases and J 7 bases, with 16 bases left between them. The CDR3 sequence is 15 residues long. Germline V gene sequence: CDR1 SGDLS, CDR2 YYNGEE. Here the CDR3 reads CASSAGNSGNSPLHF. CDR3 DNA: TGTGCCAGCAGTGCTGGTAACAGCGGCAATTCACCCCTCCACTTT.

The genes are TRBV7-2 and TRBJ1-2; TRBD1 is a possible D gene (5 bases). The CDR3 consists of 12 residues. The ends were cut back, 5 bases at V and 10 bases at J, with 14 bases in the middle. Germline assignment: CDR1 SGHTA and CDR2 FQGNSA. Here the CDR3 reads CASSDGHPLYTF. CDR3 bases: TGTGCCAGCAGCGACGGACATCCCCTCTACACCTTC.

This CDR3 is CASRFTTGSGYTF. CDR3 nucleotide sequence: TGTGCCAGCAGATTTACTACAGGGTCCGGCTACACCTTC. The chain links TRBV6-5 to TRBJ1-2, with D possibly TRBD1 on 6 matching bases. The V gene's germline CDR1 is MNHEY and CDR2 SVGAGI. The CDR3 length is 13 residues. V shed 6 bases and J shed 8 bases, with 16 bases lying between them.

The gene calls are TRBV19 and TRBJ2-7; 10 bases fit TRBD1. This CDR3 is 15 amino acids long. The V gene end was trimmed by 6 bases and the J gene end by 3 bases; junction bases not matched to a gene: 8. Germline CDR1 reads LNHDA; CDR2 reads SQIVND (reference sequence). The CDR3 DNA sequence: TGTGCCAGTAGCTCAATCGGACAGGGGGACTACGAGCAGTACTTC. It yields the protein CASSSIGQGDYEQYF. The entire variable domain, with the rest obtained from reference TRBV19 and TRBJ2-7, is as follows: DGGITQSPKYLFRKEGQNVTLSCEQNLNHDAMYWYRQDPGQGLRLIYYSQIVNDFQKGDIAEGYSVSREKKESFPLTVTSAQKNPTAFYLCASSSIGQGDYEQYFGPGTRLTVT.

The chain combines TRBV5-1 with TRBJ2-3, with TRBD1 matching 11 bases. J gave up 5 bases and V 0 bases, and 5 bases lay outside the gene matches. CDR3 length: 16 amino acids. Germline CDR1 and CDR2: SGHRS and YFSETQ. The CDR3 reads CASSLDGQGAGDTQYF. CDR3 nucleotide sequence: TGCGCCAGCAGCTTGGACGGACAGGGGGCAGGAGATACGCAGTATTTT.